Each of the 9 T cell receptor beta chains below was sequenced from the same sample in a study of identical twins. TCRdb used MiXCR to reprocess the 5' RACE reads, holding one entry per CDR3 protein. Here the sample spans about 1.7 million distinct CDR3 sequences, about 32% being singletons. The material sequenced was cord blood. These receptors came from a newborn girl in good health.

J is TRBJ2-4 and V is TRBV12-3 or TRBV12-4; 12 bases match TRBD2. The V segment lost 7 bases and the J segment 3 bases; nucleotides outside the gene matches: 4. This CDR3 contains 15 residues. The CDR3 sequence: CASTRLAGDKNIQYF. DNA of the CDR3: TGTGCCAGCACCAGACTAGCGGGAGACAAAAACATTCAGTACTTC.

This clonotype was detected ten times or more. The chain links TRBV20-1 to TRBJ1-2, with D perhaps TRBD1 (5 bases). Trimming pared 6 bases from V and 0 bases from J, leaving 11 bases between. Germline CDR1 and CDR2: DFQATT and SNEGSKA (reference sequence). The CDR3 totals 13 residues. The CDR3 DNA is TGCAGTGCCCGGGACGGATCTAACTATGGCTACACCTTC. Protein product: CSARDGSNYGYTF.

CDR3 amino acids: CSCRYDRVGEQYF. The CDR3 DNA follows: TGCAGCTGTCGTTACGACAGGGTGGGCGAGCAGTACTTC. This chain uses TRBV29-1 with TRBJ2-7, with 7 bases aligning to TRBD1. V was pared by 8 bases and J by 6 bases, with 13 bases of the junction left unmatched. The CDR3 is 13 residues long. Germline V gives CDR1 SQVTM, CDR2 ANQGSEA.

In DNA, the CDR3 is TGTGCCAGCAGCTGGACCGGGACAGGGGGCTACAATGAGCAGTACTTC. Protein sequence: CASSWTGTGGYNEQYF. J is TRBJ2-1 and V is TRBV7-2; 12 bases align to TRBD1. The J call is uncertain, as TRBJ2-7 better fits the DNA end. Germline V gene sequence: CDR1 SGHTA, CDR2 FQGNSA. The CDR3 runs to 16 residues.

This sequence joins TRBV5-1 and TRBJ2-7; 9 nucleotides align to TRBD1. Trimming at V came to 2 bases and at J to 2 bases, leaving 8 bases not matched to a gene. The CDR3 runs to 16 residues. Germline V lookup: CDR1 SGHRS, CDR2 YFSETQ. Here the CDR3 DNA reads TGCGCCAGCAGCTTTTTCATGGGACAGGGACCCTACGAGCAGTACTTC. Residues: CASSFFMGQGPYEQYF.

The chain recombines TRBV4-2 with TRBJ2-3, with D tentatively TRBD1 or TRBD2 (5 bases each). Trimming removed 4 bases from V and 6 bases from J, with 14 bases in between. Germline CDR1 and CDR2: LGHNA and YNFKEQ. This CDR3 has 14 residues. CDR3 sequence reads: CASSPFRGVDTQYF. The CDR3 DNA reads TGTGCCAGCAGCCCGTTTCGAGGGGTCGATACGCAGTATTTT.

The rearrangement uses TRBV20-1 and TRBJ2-1; 10 positions match TRBD2. In germline, CDR1 is DFQATT, CDR2 SNEGSKA (reference sequence). J lost 8 bases, V lost 0 bases, and 7 bases had no gene match. The CDR3 consists of 15 residues. In DNA form, the CDR3 reads TGCAGTGCTAGAGAAAAAGCGGGGGGGCCGCATGAGCAGTTCTTC. Translated, it gives CSAREKAGGPHEQFF.

CDR3 sequence reads: CASSPAEGTGELFF. The DNA for the CDR3 is TGTGCCAGCAGCCCGGCCGAGGGCACCGGGGAGCTGTTTTTT. The chain is built from TRBV4-2 and TRBJ2-2; D is perhaps TRBD2 (5 bases). This CDR3 has 14 amino acids. V shed 4 bases and J shed 4 bases, with 10 bases lying between them. From germline, CDR1 is LGHNA and CDR2 YNFKEQ.

The chain couples TRBV27 to TRBJ2-1; weak D call: TRBD1 (5 bases). The J call may be incorrect, as the DNA end agrees better with TRBJ2-7. There are 16 residues in the CDR3. Germline assignment: CDR1 MNHEY and CDR2 SMNVEV (reference sequence). In nucleotides, the CDR3 is TGTGCCAGCAACCAAGATGGGGCGTCCTCCTACAATGAGCAGTACTTC. It translates to CASNQDGASSYNEQYF.